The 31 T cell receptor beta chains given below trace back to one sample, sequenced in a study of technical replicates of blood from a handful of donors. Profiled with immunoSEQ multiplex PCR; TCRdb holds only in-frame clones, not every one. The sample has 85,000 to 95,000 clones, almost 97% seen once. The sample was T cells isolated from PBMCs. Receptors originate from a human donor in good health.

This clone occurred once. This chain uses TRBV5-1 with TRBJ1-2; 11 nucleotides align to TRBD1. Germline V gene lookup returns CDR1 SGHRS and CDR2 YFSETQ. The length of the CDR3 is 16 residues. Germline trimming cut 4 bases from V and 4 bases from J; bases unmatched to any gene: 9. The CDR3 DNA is TGCGCCAGCAGCCCCAACCGGGACAGGGGGATCTATGGCTACACCTTC. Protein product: CASSPNRDRGIYGYTF.

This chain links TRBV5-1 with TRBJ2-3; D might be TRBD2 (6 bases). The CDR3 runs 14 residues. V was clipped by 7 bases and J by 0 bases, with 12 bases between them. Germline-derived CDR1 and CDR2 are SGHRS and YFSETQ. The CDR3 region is CASQRATSTDTQYF. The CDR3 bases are TGCGCCAGCCAGCGGGCGACTAGCACAGATACGCAGTATTTT.

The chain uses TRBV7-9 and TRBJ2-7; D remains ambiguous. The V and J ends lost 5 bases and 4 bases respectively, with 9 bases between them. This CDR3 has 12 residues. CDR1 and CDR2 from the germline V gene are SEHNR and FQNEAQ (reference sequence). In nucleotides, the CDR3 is TGTGCCAGCAGCCCCAGGTGGTACGAGCAGTACTTC. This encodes CASSPRWYEQYF. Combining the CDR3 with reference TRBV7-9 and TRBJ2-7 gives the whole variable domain DTGVSQNPRHKITKRGQNVTFRCDPISEHNRLYWYRQTLGQGPEFLTYFQNEAQLEKSRLLSDRFSAERPKGSFSTLEIQRTEQGDSAMYLCASSPRWYEQYFGPGTRLTVT.

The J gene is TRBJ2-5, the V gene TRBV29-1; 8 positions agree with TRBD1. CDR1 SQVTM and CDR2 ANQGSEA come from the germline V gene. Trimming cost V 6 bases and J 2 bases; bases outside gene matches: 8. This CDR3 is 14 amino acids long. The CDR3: CSVENRGWQETQYF. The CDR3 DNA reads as TGCAGCGTCGAAAACAGGGGGTGGCAAGAGACCCAGTACTTC. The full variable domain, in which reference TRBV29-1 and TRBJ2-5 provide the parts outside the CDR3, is SAVISQKPSRDICQRGTSLTIQCQVDSQVTMMFWYRQQPGQSLTLIATANQGSEATYESGFVIDKFPISRPNLTFSTLTVSNMSPEDSSIYLCSVENRGWQETQYFGPGTRLLVL.

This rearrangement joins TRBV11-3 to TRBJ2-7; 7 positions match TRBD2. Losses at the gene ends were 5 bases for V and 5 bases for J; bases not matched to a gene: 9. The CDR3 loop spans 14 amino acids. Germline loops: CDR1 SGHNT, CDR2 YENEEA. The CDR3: CASSLGGGRNEQYF. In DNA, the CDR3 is TGTGCCAGCAGCCTTGGCGGGGGACGTAACGAGCAGTACTTC.

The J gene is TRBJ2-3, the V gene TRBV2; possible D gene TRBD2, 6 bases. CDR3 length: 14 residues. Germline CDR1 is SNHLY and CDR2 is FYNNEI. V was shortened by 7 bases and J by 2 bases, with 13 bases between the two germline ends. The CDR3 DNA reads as TGTGCCAGCATTAGCGCGGGGCTCACAGATACGCAGTATTTT. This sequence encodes CASISAGLTDTQYF.

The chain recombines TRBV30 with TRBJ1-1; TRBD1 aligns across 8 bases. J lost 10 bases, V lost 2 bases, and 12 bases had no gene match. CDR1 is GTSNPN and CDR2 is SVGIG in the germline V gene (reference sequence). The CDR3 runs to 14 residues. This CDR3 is CAWSPQGQGARAFF. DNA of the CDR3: TGTGCCTGGAGTCCACAGGGGCAGGGGGCACGAGCTTTCTTT.

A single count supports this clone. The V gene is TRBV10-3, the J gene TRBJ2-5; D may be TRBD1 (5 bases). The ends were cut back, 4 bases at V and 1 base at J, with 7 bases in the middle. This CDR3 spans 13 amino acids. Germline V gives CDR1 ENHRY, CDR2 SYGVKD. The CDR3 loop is CAISGDSQETQYF. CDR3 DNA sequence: TGTGCCATCAGTGGAGACAGCCAAGAGACCCAGTACTTC.

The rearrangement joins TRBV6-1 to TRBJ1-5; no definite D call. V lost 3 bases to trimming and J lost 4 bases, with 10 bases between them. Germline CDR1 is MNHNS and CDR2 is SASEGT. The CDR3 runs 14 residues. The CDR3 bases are TGTGCCAGCAGTGAGGATACGGGGAATCAGCCCCAGCATTTT. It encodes CASSEDTGNQPQHF.

CDR3 nucleotides: TGTGCCAGCAGCGGACAGGGTTCGAATCAGCCCCAGCATTTT. It specifies CASSGQGSNQPQHF. The rearrangement links TRBV2 to TRBJ1-5; 8 nucleotides line up with TRBD1. V lost 6 bases and J lost 4; bases outside the gene matches: 5. The germline gives CDR1 SNHLY, CDR2 FYNNEI. The CDR3 is 14 residues long.

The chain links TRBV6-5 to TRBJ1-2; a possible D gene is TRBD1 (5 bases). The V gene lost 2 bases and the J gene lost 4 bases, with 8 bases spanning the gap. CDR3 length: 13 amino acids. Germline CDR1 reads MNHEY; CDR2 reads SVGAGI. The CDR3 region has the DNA TGTGCCAGCAGTTACCAGGGATTCTATGGCTACACCTTC. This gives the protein CASSYQGFYGYTF.

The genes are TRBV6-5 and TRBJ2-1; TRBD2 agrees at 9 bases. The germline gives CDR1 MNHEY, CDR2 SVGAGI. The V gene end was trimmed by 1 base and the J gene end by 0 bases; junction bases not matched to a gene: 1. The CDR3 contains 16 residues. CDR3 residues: CASSYYSGSSYNEQFF. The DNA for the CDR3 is TGTGCCAGCAGTTACTATAGCGGGAGCTCCTACAATGAGCAGTTCTTC.

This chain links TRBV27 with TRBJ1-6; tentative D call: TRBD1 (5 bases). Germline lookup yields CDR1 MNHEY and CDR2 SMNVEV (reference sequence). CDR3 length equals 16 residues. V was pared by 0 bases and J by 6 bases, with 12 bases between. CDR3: CASSLSSGRGNSPLHF. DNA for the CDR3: TGTGCCAGCAGTTTATCTTCAGGGAGGGGTAATTCACCCCTCCACTTT.

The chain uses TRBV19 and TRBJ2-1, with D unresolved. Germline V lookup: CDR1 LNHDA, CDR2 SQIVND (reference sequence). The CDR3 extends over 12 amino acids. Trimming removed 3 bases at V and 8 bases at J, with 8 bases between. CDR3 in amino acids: CASSMLGDEQFF. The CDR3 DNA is TGTGCCAGTAGTATGTTGGGCGATGAGCAGTTCTTC. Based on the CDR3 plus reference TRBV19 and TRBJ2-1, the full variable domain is DGGITQSPKYLFRKEGQNVTLSCEQNLNHDAMYWYRQDPGQGLRLIYYSQIVNDFQKGDIAEGYSVSREKKESFPLTVTSAQKNPTAFYLCASSMLGDEQFFGPGTRLTVL.

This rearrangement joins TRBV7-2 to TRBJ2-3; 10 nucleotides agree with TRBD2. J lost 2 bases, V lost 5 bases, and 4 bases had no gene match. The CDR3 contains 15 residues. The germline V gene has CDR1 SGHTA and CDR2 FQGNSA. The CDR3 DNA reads TGTGCCAGCAGCCTTGGACTAGCGGTCACAGATACGCAGTATTTT. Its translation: CASSLGLAVTDTQYF. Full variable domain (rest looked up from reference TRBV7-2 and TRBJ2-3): GAGVSQSPSNKVTEKGKDVELRCDPISGHTALYWYRQSLGQGLEFLIYFQGNSAPDKSGLPSDRFSAERTGGSVSTLTIQRTQQEDSAVYLCASSLGLAVTDTQYFGPGTRLTVL.

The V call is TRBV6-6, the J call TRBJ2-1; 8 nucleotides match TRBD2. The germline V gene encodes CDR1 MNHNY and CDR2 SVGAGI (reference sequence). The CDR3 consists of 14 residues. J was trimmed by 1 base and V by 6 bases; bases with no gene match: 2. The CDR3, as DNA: TGTGCCAGCAGACGGGAGGGATCCTACAATGAGCAGTTCTTC. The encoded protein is CASRREGSYNEQFF.

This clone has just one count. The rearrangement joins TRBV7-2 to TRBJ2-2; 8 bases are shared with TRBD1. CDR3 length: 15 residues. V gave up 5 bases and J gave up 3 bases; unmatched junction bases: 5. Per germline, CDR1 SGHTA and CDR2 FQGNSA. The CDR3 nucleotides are TGTGCCAGCAGCCCGCGGACAGGGTACACCGGGGAGCTGTTTTTT. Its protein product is CASSPRTGYTGELFF.

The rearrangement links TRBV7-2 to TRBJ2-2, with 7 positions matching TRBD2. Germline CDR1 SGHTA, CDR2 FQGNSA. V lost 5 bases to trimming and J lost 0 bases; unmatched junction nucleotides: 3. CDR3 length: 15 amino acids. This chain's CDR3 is CASSIGLANTGELFF. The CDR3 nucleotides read TGTGCCAGCAGCATCGGACTAGCGAACACCGGGGAGCTGTTTTTT.

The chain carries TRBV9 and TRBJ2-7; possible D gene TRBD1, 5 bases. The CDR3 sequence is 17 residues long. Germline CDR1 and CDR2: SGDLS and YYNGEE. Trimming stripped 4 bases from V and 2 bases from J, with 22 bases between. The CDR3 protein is CASSRPTSGFPTYEQYF. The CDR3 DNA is TGTGCCAGCAGCCGACCGACTTCAGGGTTTCCGACCTACGAGCAGTACTTC.

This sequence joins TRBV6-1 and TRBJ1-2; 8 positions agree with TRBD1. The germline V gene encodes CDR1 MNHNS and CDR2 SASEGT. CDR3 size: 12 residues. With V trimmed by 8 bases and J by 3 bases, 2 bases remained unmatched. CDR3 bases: TGTGCCAGCGTGGACAGGGACTATGGCTACACCTTC. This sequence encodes CASVDRDYGYTF.

For the CDR3, the DNA is TGTGCCAGCAGTGAAAAGGCGGTGAACACTGAAGCTTTCTTT. It translates to CASSEKAVNTEAFF. The chain carries TRBV6-1 and TRBJ1-1; D ambiguous. V was clipped by 2 bases and J by 0 bases, with 7 bases between them. Germline V gene sequence: CDR1 MNHNS, CDR2 SASEGT. There are 14 residues in the CDR3.

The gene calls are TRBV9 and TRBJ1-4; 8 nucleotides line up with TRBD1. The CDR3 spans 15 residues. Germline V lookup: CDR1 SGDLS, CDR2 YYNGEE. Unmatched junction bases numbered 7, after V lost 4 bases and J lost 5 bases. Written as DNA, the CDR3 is TGTGCCAGCAGCCCGTGGACAGGGCGGAATGAAAAACTGTTTTTT. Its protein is CASSPWTGRNEKLFF.

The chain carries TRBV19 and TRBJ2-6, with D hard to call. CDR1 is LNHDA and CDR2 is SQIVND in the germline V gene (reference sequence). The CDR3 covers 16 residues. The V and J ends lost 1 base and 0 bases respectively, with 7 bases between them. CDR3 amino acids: CASSIGRRSGANVLTF. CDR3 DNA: TGTGCCAGTAGTATAGGTCGTCGCTCTGGGGCCAACGTCCTGACTTTC.

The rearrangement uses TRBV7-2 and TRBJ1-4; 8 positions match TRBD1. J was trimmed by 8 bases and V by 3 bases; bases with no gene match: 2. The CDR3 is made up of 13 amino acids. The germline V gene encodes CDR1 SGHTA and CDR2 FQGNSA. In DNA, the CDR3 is TGTGCCAGCAGCTTTGGACAGGGAGAAAAACTGTTTTTT. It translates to CASSFGQGEKLFF.

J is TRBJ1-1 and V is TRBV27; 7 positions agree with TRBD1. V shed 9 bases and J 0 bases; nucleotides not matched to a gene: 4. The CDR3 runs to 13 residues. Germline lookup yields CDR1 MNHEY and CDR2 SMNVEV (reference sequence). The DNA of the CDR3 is TGTGCCAGTTATAGGGGGCTGAACACTGAAGCTTTCTTT. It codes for CASYRGLNTEAFF.

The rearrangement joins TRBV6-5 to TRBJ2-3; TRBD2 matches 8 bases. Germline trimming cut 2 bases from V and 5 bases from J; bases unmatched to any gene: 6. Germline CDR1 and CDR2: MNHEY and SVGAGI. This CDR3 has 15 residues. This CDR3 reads CASSYTPAGGDTQYF. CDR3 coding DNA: TGTGCCAGCAGTTACACTCCGGCGGGAGGAGATACGCAGTATTTT.

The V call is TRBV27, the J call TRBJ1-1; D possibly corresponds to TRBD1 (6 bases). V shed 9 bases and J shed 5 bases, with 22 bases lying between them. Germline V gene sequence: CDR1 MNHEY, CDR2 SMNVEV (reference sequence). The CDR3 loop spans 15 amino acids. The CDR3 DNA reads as TGTGCCAGAACATCTTCCAGGGACAAGGAGACTGAAGCTTTCTTT. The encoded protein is CARTSSRDKETEAFF.

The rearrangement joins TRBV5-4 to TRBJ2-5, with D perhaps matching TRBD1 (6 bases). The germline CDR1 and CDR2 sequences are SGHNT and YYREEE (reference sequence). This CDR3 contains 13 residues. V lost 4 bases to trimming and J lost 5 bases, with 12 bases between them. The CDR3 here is CASSTQGRETQYF. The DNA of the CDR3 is TGTGCCAGCAGCACACAGGGACGCGAGACCCAGTACTTC.

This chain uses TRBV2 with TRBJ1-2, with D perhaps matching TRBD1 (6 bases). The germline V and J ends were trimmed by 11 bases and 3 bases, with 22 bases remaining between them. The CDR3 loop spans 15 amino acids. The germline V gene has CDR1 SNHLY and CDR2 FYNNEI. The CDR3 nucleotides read TGTGCCGGGAGGGGGGGAGGAGGGCGTGACTATGGCTACACCTTC. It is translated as CAGRGGGGRDYGYTF. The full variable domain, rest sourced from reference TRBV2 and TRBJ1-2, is EPEVTQTPSHQVTQMGQEVILRCVPISNHLYFYWYRQILGQKVEFLVSFYNNEISEKSEIFDDQFSVERPDGSNFTLKIRSTKLEDSAMYFCAGRGGGGRDYGYTFGSGTRLTVV.

This CDR3 is CASSLGRTGGTEKLFF. The CDR3 DNA reads as TGCGCCAGCAGCTTGGGGAGGACAGGGGGCACTGAAAAACTGTTTTTT. The chain joins TRBV5-1 to TRBJ1-4; 11 bases match TRBD1. CDR3 length: 16 residues. The germline V gene has CDR1 SGHRS and CDR2 YFSETQ. Trimming cost V 0 bases and J 7 bases; bases outside gene matches: 5.

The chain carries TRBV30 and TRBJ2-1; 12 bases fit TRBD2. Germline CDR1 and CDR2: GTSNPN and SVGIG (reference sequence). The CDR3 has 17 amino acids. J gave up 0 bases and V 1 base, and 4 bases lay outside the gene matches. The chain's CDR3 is CAWSGLAGDISYNEQFF. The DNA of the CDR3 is TGTGCCTGGAGTGGACTAGCGGGAGATATCTCCTACAATGAGCAGTTCTTC. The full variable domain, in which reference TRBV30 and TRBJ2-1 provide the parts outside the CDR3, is SQTIHQWPATLVQPVGSPLSLECTVEGTSNPNLYWYRQAAGRGLQLLFYSVGIGQISSEVPQNLSASRPQDRQFILSSKKLLLSDSGFYLCAWSGLAGDISYNEQFFGPGTRLTVL.